A single sample is the source of the 20 T cell receptor beta chains below, sequenced in a study of Ad26.COV2.S vaccination and SARS-CoV-2 variants. Documented treatment: around 19 received Ad26.COV2.S at low or high dose, single or two shots; roughly five received placebo; per-sample allocation not given. Vaccine and placebo recipients were sampled on day 63 after the first injection. Sequencing used immunoSEQ multiplex PCR; TCRdb keeps in-frame clones, though not all of them. The sample yields about 450,000 clones, about 91% seen once. The sample in question was peripheral blood, obtained in a trial of Ad26.COV2.S vaccine versus placebo. All receptors derive from a person between 18 and 60 years old who received the Ad26.COV2.S COVID-19 vaccine or a placebo.

V usage is TRBV7-2 and J usage is TRBJ2-3; a possible D gene is TRBD2 (6 bases). The length of the CDR3 is 15 residues. Looked up from germline, CDR1 is SGHTA and CDR2 is FQGNSA. V was cut by 5 bases and J by 2 bases, with 14 bases left in between. The CDR3 sequence is CASSPQAGNTDTQYF. The DNA for the CDR3 is TGTGCCAGCAGCCCCCAAGCGGGTAACACAGATACGCAGTATTTT.

The genes are TRBV6-5 and TRBJ2-1; a possible D gene is TRBD2 (6 bases). Deletions cut 6 bases from V and 10 bases from J, with 13 bases between. The CDR3 extends over 12 amino acids. The germline V gene has CDR1 MNHEY and CDR2 SVGAGI. Here the CDR3 DNA reads TGTGCCAGCAGGCGGGAACTAGTGGAGCAGTTCTTC. Translation gives CASRRELVEQFF.

The J gene is TRBJ1-1, the V gene TRBV11-1, with D unresolved. The germline CDR1 and CDR2 sequences are SGHAT and FQDESV (reference sequence). The CDR3 contains 13 residues. The V end was cut by 0 bases, the J end by 1 base, with 3 bases between. The CDR3 nucleotides are TGTGCCAGCAGCTTAGCTCGGAACACTGAAGCTTTCTTT. Translated: CASSLARNTEAFF.

The chain has TRBV4-1 and TRBJ1-5, with TRBD1 as a possible D gene (5 bases). The CDR3 length is 14 residues. Germline CDR1 MGHRA, CDR2 YSYEKL. Trimming cost V 4 bases and J 5 bases, with 12 bases left between them. CDR3: CASSRIGGDQPQHF. The CDR3 DNA follows: TGCGCCAGCAGCCGCATTGGAGGGGATCAGCCCCAGCATTTT.

The CDR3 loop is CASSPKGGGGAYEQYF. CDR3 bases: TGTGCCAGCAGCCCCAAAGGCGGCGGGGGGGCTTACGAGCAGTACTTC. This rearrangement joins TRBV4-2 to TRBJ2-7, with TRBD2 matching 9 bases. The trim removed 4 bases at V and 4 bases at J, leaving 11 bases unmatched. The CDR3 has 16 residues. CDR1 LGHNA and CDR2 YNFKEQ come from the germline V gene.

The genes are TRBV24-1 and TRBJ2-2; possibly TRBD1 or TRBD2 for D (5 bases each). Trimming cost V 7 bases and J 5 bases, with 13 bases left between them. The CDR3 consists of 14 residues. CDR1 is KGHDR, CDR2 SFDVKD, per germline. As DNA, the CDR3 is TGTGCCACCAGGGAGCCCAGGGAGACCGGGGAGCTGTTTTTT. Translation: CATREPRETGELFF.

The CDR3: CASSLQTSTTDTQYF. The CDR3 bases are TGTGCCAGCAGCCTCCAGACTAGTACCACAGATACGCAGTATTTT. V usage is TRBV28 and J usage is TRBJ2-3, with a possible D match to TRBD2 (6 bases). The CDR3 runs 15 residues. Germline CDR1 and CDR2: MDHEN and SYDVKM. Between the trimmed V and J ends, which lost 6 bases and 2 bases, there was a span of 15 bases.

The chain links TRBV11-2 to TRBJ2-3; D could derive from TRBD1 or TRBD2 (5 bases each). Germline CDR1 and CDR2: SGHAT and FQNNGV. The CDR3 totals 14 residues. Between the trimmed V and J ends, which lost 5 bases and 10 bases, there was a span of 19 bases. CDR3 loop: CASSQFQGEGAQYF. The CDR3 DNA follows: TGTGCCAGCAGCCAATTTCAGGGAGAAGGGGCGCAGTATTTT. The whole variable domain, filled in from reference TRBV11-2 and TRBJ2-3, reads EAGVAQSPRYKIIEKRQSVAFWCNPISGHATLYWYQQILGQGPKLLIQFQNNGVVDDSQLPKDRFSAERLKGVDSTLKIQPAKLEDSAVYLCASSQFQGEGAQYFGPGTRLTVL.

This chain joins TRBV5-4 and TRBJ1-6, with D tentatively TRBD1 (6 bases). The germline gives CDR1 SGHNT, CDR2 YYREEE (reference sequence). This CDR3 has 16 amino acids. The V end lost 4 bases, the J end lost 6 bases, and 17 bases lay between the germline ends. CDR3 sequence (DNA): TGTGCCAGCAGCCCCCCAGGACAGACCTTTAATTCACCCCTCCACTTT. Translation: CASSPPGQTFNSPLHF.

As DNA, the CDR3 is TGCGCCAGCAGCCAAGATTGGGAGATAACAAGCTCCTACAATGAGCAGTTCTTC. It specifies CASSQDWEITSSYNEQFF. J is TRBJ2-1 and V is TRBV4-3, with a tentative D call TRBD2 (5 bases). V lost 0 bases and J 0 bases, leaving 15 bases between the germline ends. Germline CDR1 reads LGHNA; CDR2 reads YSLEER. The CDR3 has 18 residues.

The rearrangement links TRBV2 to TRBJ2-1, with D perhaps matching TRBD1 or TRBD2 (7 bases each). Germline V gene lookup returns CDR1 SNHLY and CDR2 FYNNEI. CDR3 size: 13 residues. V was trimmed by 11 bases and J by 7 bases, leaving 18 bases between them. CDR3 residues: CAGGGQQRNEQFF. CDR3 nucleotide sequence: TGTGCCGGCGGGGGACAGCAAAGGAATGAGCAGTTCTTC.

The gene calls are TRBV15 and TRBJ1-5; maybe TRBD1 (5 bases). The CDR3 runs to 16 residues. V lost 5 bases and J 0 bases, leaving 14 bases between the germline ends. The germline V gene has CDR1 LNHNV and CDR2 YYDKDF (reference sequence). CDR3 nucleotides: TGTGCCACCAGCCCAGTCCTACAGGCTAGCAATCAGCCCCAGCATTTT. Translated: CATSPVLQASNQPQHF. The full variable domain, with the rest looked up from reference TRBV15 and TRBJ1-5, is DAMVIQNPRYQVTQFGKPVTLSCSQTLNHNVMYWYQQKSSQAPKLLFHYYDKDFNNEADTPDNFQSRRPNTSFCFLDIRSPGLGDTAMYLCATSPVLQASNQPQHFGDGTRLSIL.

This clone occurred a few times. The rearrangement uses TRBV27 and TRBJ2-7; D might be TRBD1 or TRBD2, each matching 5 bases. The CDR3 spans 14 residues. Germline V gene lookup returns CDR1 MNHEY and CDR2 SMNVEV (reference sequence). V dropped 7 bases and J dropped 2 bases, with 15 bases sitting between them. The CDR3 nucleotides are TGTGCCAGCAAACCGGCAGGGAGAGCCTACGAGCAGTACTTC. Translation gives CASKPAGRAYEQYF.

The V gene is TRBV28, the J gene TRBJ2-3; D remains unclear. Per germline, CDR1 MDHEN and CDR2 SYDVKM. The ends were cut back, 3 bases at V and 4 bases at J, with 26 bases in the middle. The CDR3 has 19 residues. The CDR3 DNA reads TGTGCCAGCAGTTTTCCCCTCACCCTGGTCGCCCGAGCCCCAGATACGCAGTATTTT. Its translation is CASSFPLTLVARAPDTQYF.

The V gene is TRBV4-2, the J gene TRBJ2-3, with TRBD2 matching 7 bases. The J segment lost 5 bases and the V segment lost 2 bases, leaving 7 bases of the junction unmatched. CDR3 length: 15 amino acids. CDR1 and CDR2 (germline): LGHNA, YNFKEQ. The chain's CDR3 is CASSQPGLVLDTQYF. CDR3 DNA: TGTGCCAGCAGCCAACCAGGACTAGTTTTAGATACGCAGTATTTT.

The V gene is TRBV19, the J gene TRBJ2-2; the D is unclear. The CDR3 has 14 residues. Germline values: CDR1 LNHDA, CDR2 SQIVND (reference sequence). With 0 bases removed from V and 7 bases from J, the gap between germline ends came to 9 bases. The CDR3 loop reads CASSIDWSGGELFF. The CDR3 bases are TGTGCCAGTAGTATAGATTGGAGTGGCGGGGAGCTGTTTTTT.

This chain uses TRBV6-5 with TRBJ1-1; TRBD1 is a possible D gene (6 bases). Germline V gene data show CDR1 as MNHEY and CDR2 as SVGAGI. Trimming shortened V by 0 bases and J by 0 bases, and 11 bases separated the two germline ends. The CDR3 totals 16 residues. The DNA of the CDR3 is TGTGCCAGCAGTTACTCGACAGGCCTTATGAACACTGAAGCTTTCTTT. Protein product: CASSYSTGLMNTEAFF.

V gene TRBV18 combines with J gene TRBJ2-1; 9 nucleotides align to TRBD2. V dropped 1 base and J dropped 0; count of bases not matched to a gene: 7. The CDR3 covers 18 residues. Germline V CDR1 and CDR2: KGHSH, LQKENI. The CDR3 reads CASSPLAGALSSYNEQFF. CDR3 in DNA: TGTGCCAGCTCACCACTAGCGGGAGCGTTGAGCTCCTACAATGAGCAGTTCTTC.

The chain is built from TRBV6-5 and TRBJ2-7, with D unclear. Trimming pared 6 bases from V and 4 bases from J, leaving 10 bases between. Germline-derived CDR1 and CDR2 are MNHEY and SVGAGI. This CDR3 is built from 12 residues. CDR3 coding DNA: TGTGCCAGCAGGCCGGATTTTTACGAGCAGTACTTC. As protein: CASRPDFYEQYF.

V is TRBV6-2 or TRBV6-3 and J is TRBJ1-1; weak D call: TRBD1 (5 bases). V lost 5 bases and J 4 bases, leaving 11 bases between the germline ends. This CDR3 is 13 amino acids long. Germline V gives CDR1 MNHEY, CDR2 SVGEGT. This chain's CDR3 is CASSQPQGTEAFF. In DNA form, the CDR3 reads TGTGCCAGCAGTCAACCGCAGGGCACTGAAGCTTTCTTT.